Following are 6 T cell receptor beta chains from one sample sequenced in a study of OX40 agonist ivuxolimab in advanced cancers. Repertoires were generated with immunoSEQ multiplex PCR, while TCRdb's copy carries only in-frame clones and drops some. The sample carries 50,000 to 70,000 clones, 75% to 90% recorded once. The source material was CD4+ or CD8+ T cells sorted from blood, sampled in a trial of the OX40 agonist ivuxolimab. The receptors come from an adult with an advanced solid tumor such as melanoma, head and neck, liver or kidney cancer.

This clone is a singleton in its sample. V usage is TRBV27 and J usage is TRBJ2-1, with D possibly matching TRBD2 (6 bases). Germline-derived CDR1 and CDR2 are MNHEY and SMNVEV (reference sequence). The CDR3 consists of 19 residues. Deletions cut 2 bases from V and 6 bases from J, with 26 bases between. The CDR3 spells CASSLRNDQAGHNGNEQFF. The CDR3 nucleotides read TGTGCCAGCAGTTTAAGGAACGACCAAGCGGGTCACAATGGCAATGAGCAGTTCTTC.

This CDR3 reads CASYGQGAKSYEQYF. As DNA, the CDR3 is TGTGCCAGCTACGGGCAGGGGGCGAAGTCCTACGAGCAGTACTTC. The chain has TRBV6-6 and TRBJ2-7, with TRBD1 matching over 8 bases. CDR1 and CDR2 from the germline V gene are MNHNY and SVGAGI (reference sequence). This CDR3 spans 15 amino acids. Trimming at V came to 8 bases and at J to 1 base, leaving 10 bases not matched to a gene.

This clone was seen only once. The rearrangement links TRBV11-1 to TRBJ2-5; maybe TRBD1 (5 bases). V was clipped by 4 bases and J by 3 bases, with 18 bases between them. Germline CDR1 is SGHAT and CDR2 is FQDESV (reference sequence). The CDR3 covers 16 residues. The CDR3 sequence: CASSSRQWGTEETQYF. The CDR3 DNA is TGTGCCAGCAGCTCACGCCAGTGGGGCACCGAAGAGACCCAGTACTTC.

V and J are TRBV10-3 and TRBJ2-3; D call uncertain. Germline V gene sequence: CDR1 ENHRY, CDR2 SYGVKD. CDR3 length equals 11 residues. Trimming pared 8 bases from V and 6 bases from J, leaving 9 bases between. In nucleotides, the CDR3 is TGTGCCATCCGCTCGGGCGATACGCAGTATTTT. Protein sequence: CAIRSGDTQYF.

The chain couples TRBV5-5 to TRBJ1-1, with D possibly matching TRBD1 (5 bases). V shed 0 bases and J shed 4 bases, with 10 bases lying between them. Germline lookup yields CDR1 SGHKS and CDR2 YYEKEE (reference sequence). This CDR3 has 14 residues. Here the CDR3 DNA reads TGTGCCAGCAGCTTGGAGGGGTTGGGCACTGAAGCTTTCTTT. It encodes CASSLEGLGTEAFF.

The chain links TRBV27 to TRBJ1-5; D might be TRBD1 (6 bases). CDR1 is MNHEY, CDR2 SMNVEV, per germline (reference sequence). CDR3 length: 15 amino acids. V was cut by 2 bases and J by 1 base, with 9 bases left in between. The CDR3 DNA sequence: TGTGCCAGCAGTTTAGTCACAGGGAGCAATCAGCCCCAGCATTTT. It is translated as CASSLVTGSNQPQHF.